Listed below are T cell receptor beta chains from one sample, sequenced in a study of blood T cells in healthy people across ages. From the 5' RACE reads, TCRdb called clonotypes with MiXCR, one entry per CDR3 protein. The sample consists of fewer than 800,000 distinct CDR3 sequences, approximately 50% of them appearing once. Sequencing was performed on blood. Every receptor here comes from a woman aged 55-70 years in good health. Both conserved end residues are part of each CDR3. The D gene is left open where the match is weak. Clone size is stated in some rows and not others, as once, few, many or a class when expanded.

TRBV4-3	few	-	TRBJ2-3	TGCGCCAGCAGCCCCCACGCCGGGGAGGATACGCAGTATTTT	CASSPHAGEDTQYF
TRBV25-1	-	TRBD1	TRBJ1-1	TGTGCCAGCAGTGAATGGACAGGGGCCATGAACACTGAAGCTTTCTTT	CASSEWTGAMNTEAFF
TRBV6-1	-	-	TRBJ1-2	TGTGCCAGCATTCTATCGACAGGAACTAACTATGGCTACACCTTC	CASILSTGTNYGYTF
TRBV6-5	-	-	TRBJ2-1	TGTGCCAGCAGTTACATGGGGGCTGACTACAATGAGCAGTTCTTC	CASSYMGADYNEQFF
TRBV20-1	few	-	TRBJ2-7	TGCAGTGCTAGAGTTTTGGGCAGGGACTCCTACGAGCAGTACTTC	CSARVLGRDSYEQYF
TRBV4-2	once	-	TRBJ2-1	TGTGCCAGCAGCCAAGCGGACGCCTACGAGCAGTTCTTC	CASSQADAYEQFF
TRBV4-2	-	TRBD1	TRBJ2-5	TGTGCCAACAGCCGGACCGGGACAGAGAAAGAGACCCAGTACTTC	CANSRTGTEKETQYF
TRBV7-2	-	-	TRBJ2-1	TGTGCCAGCAGCCGGTTACCCGGGCCTCAGTCCAATGAGCAGTTCTTC	CASSRLPGPQSNEQFF
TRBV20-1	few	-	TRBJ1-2	TGCAGTGCACGAAAAACCCCTTCGGGGGCGAACTATGGCTACACCTTC	CSARKTPSGANYGYTF
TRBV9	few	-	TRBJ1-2	TGTGCCAGCAGCGTAGCCCCTGTAAGCTATGGCTACACCTTC	CASSVAPVSYGYTF
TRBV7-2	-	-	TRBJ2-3	TGTGCCAGCAGCTTAGGAGGGCCGGCAGATACGCAGTATTTT	CASSLGGPADTQYF
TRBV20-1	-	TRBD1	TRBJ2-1	TGCAGTGCTAGACCCTCCGGCCGGGACAGACTCGACTACAATGAGCAGTTCTTC	CSARPSGRDRLDYNEQFF
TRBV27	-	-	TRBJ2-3	TGTGCCAGCAGTTTATTGGGGGAAGGGGGTCCAGATACGCAGTATTTT	CASSLLGEGGPDTQYF
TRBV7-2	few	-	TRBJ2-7	TGTGCCAGCAGCCCCCGGGCAGGCTACGAGCAGTACTTC	CASSPRAGYEQYF
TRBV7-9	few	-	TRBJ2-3	TGTGCCAGCAGCTTACGGGAGTATACTAGCACAGATACGCAGTATTTT	CASSLREYTSTDTQYF
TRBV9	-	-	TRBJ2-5	TGTGCCAGCAGCGTAGCCCTGGGGAGCGAAGAGACCCAGTACTTC	CASSVALGSEETQYF
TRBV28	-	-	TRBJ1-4	TGTGCCAGCAGCTTCAATAATGAAAAACTGTTTTTT	CASSFNNEKLFF
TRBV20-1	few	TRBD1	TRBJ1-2	TGCAGTGCGTCCTCAGGACAGGGGGCTGGCTACACCTTC	CSASSGQGAGYTF
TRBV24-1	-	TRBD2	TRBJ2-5	TGTGCCACCAGTGACGGACTAGCGCCGTACTTC	CATSDGLAPYF
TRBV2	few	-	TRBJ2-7	TGTGCCAGCCTACTGATGGCCTACGAGCAGTACTTC	CASLLMAYEQYF
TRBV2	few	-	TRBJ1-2	TGTGCCAGCAGAAGGGACGCTGACTATGGCTACACCTTC	CASRRDADYGYTF
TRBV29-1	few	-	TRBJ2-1	TGCAGCGTTCCCGCCCAGGGGATCCAGCAGTTCTTC	CSVPAQGIQQFF
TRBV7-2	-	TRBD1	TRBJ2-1	TGTGCCAGCAGCAACCGGGACAGGGGTTGGAATGAGCAGTTCTTC	CASSNRDRGWNEQFF
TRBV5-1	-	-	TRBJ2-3	TGCGCCAGCAGCGCCGGGCCGGCGGGGTCCAGCACAGATACGCAGTATTTT	CASSAGPAGSSTDTQYF
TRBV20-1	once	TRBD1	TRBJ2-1	TGCAGTGCTAGTTACCAAGGGGGCGAGCAGTTCTTC	CSASYQGGEQFF
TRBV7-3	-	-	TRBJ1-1	TGTGCCAGCAGCCCTACGGCGGTGGAGGACACTGAAGCTTTCTTT	CASSPTAVEDTEAFF
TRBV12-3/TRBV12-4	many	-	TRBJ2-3	TGTGCCAGCAGTTTAGACACAGGGCAGAGCACAGATACGCAGTATTTT	CASSLDTGQSTDTQYF
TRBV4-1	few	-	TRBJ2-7	TGCGCCAGCAGCCCCTGGGAGCAGTCCTACGAGCAGTACTTC	CASSPWEQSYEQYF